This entry features one T cell receptor (beta chain) sequence. Its antigen is not identified. This sample stems from a study of cytomegalovirus exposure and HLA in healthy donors. Study findings and constraints: Most TCR sequences were rare, but some public TCRs occurred in many donors. In vitro work confirmed that a few CMV-associated chains recognize CMV antigens.

The validation cohort, a group of 120 subjects, included the donors and was separate from the roughly 600-subject first cohort. V was cut by 4 bases and J by 13 bases, with 17 bases left in between. This CDR3 spans 13 amino acids. Germline assignment: CDR1 SGHTS and CDR2 YDEGEE. Libraries were prepared by immunoSEQ multiplex PCR; TCRdb keeps only in-frame clonotypes and omits some of them. The repertoire holds around 300,000 clones, with roughly 87% as singletons. This receptor was obtained from a woman aged 25 to 39 in good health and CMV-seropositive. The gene calls are TRBV5-8 and TRBJ1-4; possibly TRBD1 for D (5 bases). The specimen sequenced was PBMCs. The CDR3 here is CASSKDRDLRLFF. In DNA, the CDR3 is TGTGCCAGCAGCAAGGATCGGGACCTCCGACTGTTTTTT.